The subject of this entry is one T cell receptor (beta chain). The authors' processing: Reference gene primers were amplified, and this amplification served to estimate nucleated cell counts. Profiled with immunoSEQ multiplex PCR; TCRdb holds only in-frame clones, not every one. Clone size and the V and J calls come from that table; the DNA yielded D and trimming. This sample carries 65,000 to 80,000 clones, roughly 90% of them seen once, and the ten largest clones take about 4.8%. This entry belongs to a study of blood T cell repertoires in COVID-19. Study summary: The United States, Italy and Spain were the sources of the acute and convalescent COVID-19 samples. T cells, B-cell-depleted T cells, or PBMCs supplied cDNA or gDNA.

CDR3 length: 13 amino acids. CDR1 is ENHRY and CDR2 is SYGVKD in the germline V gene. The V segment lost 4 bases and the J segment 6 bases; nucleotides outside the gene matches: 3. The sequenced material came from peripheral blood. V is TRBV10-3 and J is TRBJ2-5; 9 bases map to TRBD2. This clonotype was sampled from a man aged 45-65 years with active COVID-19. Written as DNA, the CDR3 is TGTGCCATCAGTGGGACTAGCGAACAGACCCAGTACTTC. It is translated as CAISGTSEQTQYF.